Sequencing of this TCR beta chain was carried out in a study of T cell repertoires in cytomegalovirus infection. Whole-study context: Researchers turned to recently identified HLA-C-restricted CMV epitopes as well as well-studied HLA-B-restricted ones. Both a matching HLA type and CMV infection were indicated by public TCR beta signatures.

A few counts support this clonotype. The antigen remains unidentified. General study results and limits: The ex vivo response was dominated by HLA-C-restricted CMV-specific TCR beta clonotypes. Accumulated public TCR beta family frequency recognized individuals carrying CMV together with the relevant HLA.

Via MiXCR, TCRdb re-called the reads, giving one row per CDR3 protein. Among hundreds of thousands of distinct CDR3 sequences listed, around 32% were seen once. CDR1 SGHNT and CDR2 YENEEA come from the germline V gene. This CDR3 comprises 17 residues. Between the trimmed V and J ends, which lost 3 bases and 5 bases, there was a span of 22 bases. The chain couples TRBV11-3 to TRBJ1-2, with TRBD1 as a possible D gene (5 bases). The sequenced sample was cultured CD8+ T cells from PBMCs, obtained from culture after CMV antigen stimulation. The sequence was obtained from a human donor in good health (CMV status not recorded). Some clones in this sample may be carry-over from other donors' samples. The CDR3 region has the DNA TGTGCCAGCAGCTTTACCGACAGCCAAGGTGCGAAATATGGCTACACCTTC. Amino acid sequence: CASSFTDSQGAKYGYTF.